Below are 16 T cell receptor beta chains sequenced from a single sample in a study of T cell repertoires in cytomegalovirus infection. Antigen specificity for these receptors is unknown. Using its own MiXCR run on the reads, TCRdb lists one record per CDR3 protein. This sample has 600,000 to 700,000 distinct CDR3 sequences, with roughly a third found just once. This specimen was cultured PBMCs, taken from culture after CMV antigen stimulation. The receptors originated from a human donor in good health (CMV status not recorded). Some clones in this sample may be carry-over from other donors' samples.

This clonotype was seen many times. The rearrangement links TRBV7-9 to TRBJ1-2, with D unclear. The CDR3 is 11 amino acids. CDR1 SEHNR and CDR2 FQNEAQ come from the germline V gene (reference sequence). V lost 2 bases and J lost 8, with 6 bases in between. The CDR3 region is CASSLSEGYTF. For the CDR3, the DNA is TGTGCCAGCAGCTTATCCGAGGGCTACACCTTC.

With regard to this clonotype: One junction end does not reproduce the germline sequence, and a read error may be involved. J is TRBJ1-5 and V is TRBV12-3 or TRBV12-4; D is perhaps TRBD1 (6 bases). This CDR3 comprises 15 residues. The CDR3 nucleotides read TGTGCCAGCAGGTTAGGGGGTTCTAGCAATCAGCCCCAGCATTTT. Translating it yields CASRLGGSSNQPQHF.

The J gene is TRBJ2-7, the V gene TRBV5-1; a possible D gene is TRBD2 (5 bases). The CDR3 has 13 residues. Trimming removed 0 bases from V and 5 bases from J, with 9 bases in between. Germline V gives CDR1 SGHRS, CDR2 YFSETQ. CDR3 sequence (DNA): TGCGCCAGCAGCTTGGCTAGCATGAACGAGCAGTACTTC. It codes for CASSLASMNEQYF. Full variable domain (rest looked up from reference TRBV5-1 and TRBJ2-7): KAGVTQTPRYLIKTRGQQVTLSCSPISGHRSVSWYQQTPGQGLQFLFEYFSETQRNKGNFPGRFSGRQFSNSRSEMNVSTLELGDSALYLCASSLASMNEQYFGPGTRLTVT.

This clonotype was observed a handful of times. The chain is built from TRBV7-2 and TRBJ2-2; D call uncertain. Trimming shortened V by 3 bases and J by 1 base, and 12 bases separated the two germline ends. The V gene's germline CDR1 is SGHTA and CDR2 FQGNSA. There are 16 residues in the CDR3. The CDR3 reads CASSFRSVRNTGELFF. Written as DNA, the CDR3 is TGTGCCAGCAGCTTTCGGTCGGTGAGGAACACCGGGGAGCTGTTTTTT.

This sequence joins TRBV20-1 and TRBJ2-2, with TRBD2 matching over 10 bases. Trimming removed 6 bases from V and 3 bases from J; junction bases left unmatched: 10. Germline V CDR1 and CDR2: DFQATT, SNEGSKA (reference sequence). There are 16 residues in the CDR3. The DNA of the CDR3 is TGCAGTGCCCACACAGCGGGGGGGTATTACACCGGGGAGCTGTTTTTT. Its translation is CSAHTAGGYYTGELFF.

The gene calls are TRBV5-1 and TRBJ2-2, with D unclear. Germline CDR1 reads SGHRS; CDR2 reads YFSETQ. This CDR3 is built from 16 residues. V was trimmed by 0 bases and J by 2 bases, leaving 11 bases between them. CDR3 sequence reads: CASSLGDTPNTGELFF. The CDR3 DNA reads as TGCGCCAGCAGCTTGGGAGACACCCCAAACACCGGGGAGCTGTTTTTT.

In this sample, this clonotype turned up many times. The genes are TRBV12-3 or TRBV12-4 and TRBJ2-5; D possibly corresponds to TRBD2 (6 bases). V lost 2 bases and J lost 7, with 23 bases in between. This CDR3 is built from 17 residues. CDR3: CASSLRRVGGARATQYF. DNA for the CDR3: TGTGCCAGCAGTTTAAGGAGGGTGGGGGGAGCTCGGGCGACCCAGTACTTC.

This clonotype was detected only a few times. The chain couples TRBV10-3 to TRBJ2-7; 9 bases match TRBD1. The germline CDR1 and CDR2 sequences are ENHRY and SYGVKD. Trimming removed 5 bases from V and 3 bases from J; junction bases left unmatched: 5. The CDR3 loop spans 14 amino acids. The CDR3 loop is CAISSDRGYYEQYF. The DNA for the CDR3 is TGTGCCATCAGTTCAGACAGGGGGTACTACGAGCAGTACTTC.

V is TRBV6-1 and J is TRBJ2-7; 11 bases align to TRBD1. V lost 2 bases to trimming and J lost 4 bases; unmatched junction nucleotides: 4. This CDR3 region has 15 residues. The germline V gene has CDR1 MNHNS and CDR2 SASEGT. The CDR3 DNA reads as TGTGCCAGCAGTGAACCGGGACAGGGGGTATACGAGCAGTACTTC. This encodes CASSEPGQGVYEQYF.

This clonotype is a singleton in its sample. The CDR3 DNA is TGTGCCGTCTCCGGGACTAGCGGGGGGGCGGGCACCGGGGAGCTGTTTTTT. It encodes CAVSGTSGGAGTGELFF. The chain joins TRBV19 to TRBJ2-2; 16 bases match TRBD2. Germline V gives CDR1 LNHDA, CDR2 SQIVND (reference sequence). The CDR3 runs 17 residues. The V and J ends lost 11 bases and 4 bases, in that order; junction bases with no gene match: 10.

This clonotype has a handful of counts. V gene TRBV7-2 combines with J gene TRBJ2-1; possibly TRBD2 for D (5 bases). Germline CDR1 and CDR2: SGHTA and FQGNSA. Trimming left V 7 bases short and J 12 bases short, with 16 bases between. This CDR3 has 12 residues. The CDR3 bases are TGTGCCAGCACCCCCGGCCCCGGGGTGCAGTTCTTC. Its translation is CASTPGPGVQFF.

This clonotype has a handful of counts. The chain recombines TRBV11-2 with TRBJ2-4; 9 bases line up with TRBD2. CDR3 size: 18 residues. CDR1 is SGHAT and CDR2 is FQNNGV in the germline V gene. J lost 2 bases, V lost 5 bases, and 13 bases had no gene match. DNA for the CDR3: TGTGCCAGCAGCCCCCGACTAGCGGCAGGTGTAACCAAAAACATTCAGTACTTC. Translating it yields CASSPRLAAGVTKNIQYF.

This chain connects TRBV7-9 to TRBJ1-4; D not resolved. V lost 7 bases and J 5 bases, leaving 14 bases between the germline ends. CDR1 is SEHNR, CDR2 FQNEAQ, per germline (reference sequence). There are 14 residues in the CDR3. The CDR3 protein is CASTYMAGNEKLFF. In DNA, the CDR3 is TGTGCCAGCACCTACATGGCAGGAAATGAAAAACTGTTTTTT.

This clonotype occurred a few times. The rearrangement links TRBV4-1 to TRBJ1-1; D ambiguous. With 1 base removed from V and 1 base from J, the gap between germline ends came to 4 bases. The germline gives CDR1 MGHRA, CDR2 YSYEKL. The CDR3 is 13 residues long. CDR3 sequence: CASSQASNTEAFF. CDR3 DNA sequence: TGCGCCAGCAGCCAAGCATCGAACACTGAAGCTTTCTTT.

This chain uses TRBV28 with TRBJ1-5; possible D gene TRBD1, 5 bases. The CDR3 runs 17 residues. Trimming removed 5 bases at V and 0 bases at J, with 17 bases between. Germline V gene lookup returns CDR1 MDHEN and CDR2 SYDVKM. DNA for the CDR3: TGTGCCAGCAGTCCCCGGGGCCGCTATAATAGCAATCAGCCCCAGCATTTT. Translated: CASSPRGRYNSNQPQHF.

V gene TRBV27 combines with J gene TRBJ1-2; D gene uncertain. V lost 0 bases to trimming and J lost 7 bases, with 6 bases between them. Germline V gene sequence: CDR1 MNHEY, CDR2 SMNVEV (reference sequence). This CDR3 comprises 12 residues. The CDR3 region is CASSLSGLGYTF. The CDR3 region has the DNA TGTGCCAGCAGTTTATCAGGGCTTGGCTACACCTTC.